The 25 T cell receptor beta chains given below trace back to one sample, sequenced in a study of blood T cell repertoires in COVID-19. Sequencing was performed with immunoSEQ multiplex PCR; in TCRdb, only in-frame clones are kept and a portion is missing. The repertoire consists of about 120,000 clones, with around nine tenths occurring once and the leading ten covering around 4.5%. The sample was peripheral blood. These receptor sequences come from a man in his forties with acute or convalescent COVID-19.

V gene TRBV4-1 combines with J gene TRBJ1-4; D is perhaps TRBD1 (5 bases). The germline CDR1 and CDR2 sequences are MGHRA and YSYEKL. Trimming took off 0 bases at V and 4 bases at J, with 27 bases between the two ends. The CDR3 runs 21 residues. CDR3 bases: TGCGCCAGCAGCCAAGAACAAAATTGGGAGCGGGCTGACAGCGATAATGAAAAACTGTTTTTT. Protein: CASSQEQNWERADSDNEKLFF.

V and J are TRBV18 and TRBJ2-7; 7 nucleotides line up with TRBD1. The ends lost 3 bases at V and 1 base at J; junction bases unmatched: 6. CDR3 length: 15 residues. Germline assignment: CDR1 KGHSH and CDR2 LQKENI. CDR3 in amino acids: CASSPPTGPSYEQYF. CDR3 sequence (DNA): TGTGCCAGCTCACCGCCGACAGGGCCTTCCTACGAGCAGTACTTC.

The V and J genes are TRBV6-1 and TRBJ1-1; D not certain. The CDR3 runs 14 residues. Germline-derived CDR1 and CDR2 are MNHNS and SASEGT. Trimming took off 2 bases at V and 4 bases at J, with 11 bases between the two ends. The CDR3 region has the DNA TGTGCCAGCAGTGAACGGGGATGGAGCACTGAAGCTTTCTTT. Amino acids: CASSERGWSTEAFF.

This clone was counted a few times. The CDR3 bases are TGCGCCAGCAGCAAAGTACTAGCGGGGGCCTCCGATGAGCAGTTCTTC. As protein: CASSKVLAGASDEQFF. The chain uses TRBV5-1 and TRBJ2-1; 11 bases fit TRBD2. V trimming: 4 bases; J trimming: 8 bases; junction bases outside the gene matches: 11. The CDR3 is made up of 16 amino acids. Germline V gene sequence: CDR1 SGHRS, CDR2 YFSETQ.

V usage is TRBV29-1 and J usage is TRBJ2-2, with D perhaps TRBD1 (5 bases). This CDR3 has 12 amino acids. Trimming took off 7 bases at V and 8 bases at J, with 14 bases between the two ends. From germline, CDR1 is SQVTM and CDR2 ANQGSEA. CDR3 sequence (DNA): TGCAGCGCTGGACATTCCGGAGGGGAGCTGTTTTTT. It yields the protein CSAGHSGGELFF.

This CDR3 is CASSYRPGLAGGNEQFF. CDR3 nucleotide sequence: TGTGCCAGCAGTTACCGCCCAGGACTAGCGGGGGGGAATGAGCAGTTCTTC. The V and J genes are TRBV6-2 or TRBV6-3 and TRBJ2-1, with 15 bases that match TRBD2. Germline V CDR1 and CDR2: MNHEY, SVGEGT. CDR3 length: 17 amino acids. Trimming at V came to 2 bases and at J to 7 bases, leaving 6 bases not matched to a gene.

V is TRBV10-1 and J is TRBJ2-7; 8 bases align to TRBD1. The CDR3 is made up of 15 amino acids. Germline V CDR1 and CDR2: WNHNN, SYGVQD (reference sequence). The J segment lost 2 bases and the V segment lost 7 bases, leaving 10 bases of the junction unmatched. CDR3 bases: TGCGCCAGCATCCCGGGACAGGCACTAACCTACGAGCAGTACTTC. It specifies CASIPGQALTYEQYF.

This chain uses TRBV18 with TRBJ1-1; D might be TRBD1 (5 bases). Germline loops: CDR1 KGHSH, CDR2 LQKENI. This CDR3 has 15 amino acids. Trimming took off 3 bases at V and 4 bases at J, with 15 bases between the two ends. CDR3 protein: CASSPLGGEVTEAFF. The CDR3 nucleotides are TGTGCCAGCTCACCCCTCGGGGGGGAGGTCACTGAAGCTTTCTTT. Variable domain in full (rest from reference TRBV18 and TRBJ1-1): NAGVMQNPRHLVRRRGQEARLRCSPMKGHSHVYWYRQLPEEGLKFMVYLQKENIIDESGMPKERFSAEFPKEGPSILRIQQVVRGDSAAYFCASSPLGGEVTEAFFGQGTRLTVV.

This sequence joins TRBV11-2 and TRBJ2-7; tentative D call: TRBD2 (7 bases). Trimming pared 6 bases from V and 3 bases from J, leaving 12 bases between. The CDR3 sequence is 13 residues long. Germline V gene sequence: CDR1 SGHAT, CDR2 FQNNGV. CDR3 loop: CASRRGGSYEQYF. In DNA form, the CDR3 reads TGTGCCAGCAGGAGGGGGGGGAGCTACGAGCAGTACTTC.

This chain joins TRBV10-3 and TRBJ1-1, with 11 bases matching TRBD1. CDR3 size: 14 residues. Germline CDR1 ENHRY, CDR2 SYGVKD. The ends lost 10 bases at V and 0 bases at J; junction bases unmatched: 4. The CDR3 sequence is CATKGQGVNTEAFF. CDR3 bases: TGTGCCACCAAGGGACAGGGGGTGAACACTGAAGCTTTCTTT.

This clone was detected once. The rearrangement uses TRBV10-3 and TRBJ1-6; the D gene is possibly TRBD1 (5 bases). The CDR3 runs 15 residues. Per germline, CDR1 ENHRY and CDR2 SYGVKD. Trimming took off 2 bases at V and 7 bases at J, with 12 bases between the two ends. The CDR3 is CAISEGPGGNSPLHF. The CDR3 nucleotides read TGTGCCATCAGTGAGGGTCCCGGGGGAAATTCACCCCTCCACTTT.

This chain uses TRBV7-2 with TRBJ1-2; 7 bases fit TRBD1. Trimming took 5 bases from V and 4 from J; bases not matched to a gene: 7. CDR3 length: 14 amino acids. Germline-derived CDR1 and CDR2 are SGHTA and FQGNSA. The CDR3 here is CASSPRQGIYGYTF. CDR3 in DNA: TGTGCCAGCAGCCCCCGACAGGGAATCTATGGCTACACCTTC.

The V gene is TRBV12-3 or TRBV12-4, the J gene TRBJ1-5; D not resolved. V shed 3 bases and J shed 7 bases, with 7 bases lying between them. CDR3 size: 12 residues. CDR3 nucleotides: TGTGCCAGCAGTTTTGGGGAGCAGCCCCAGCATTTT. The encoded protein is CASSFGEQPQHF.

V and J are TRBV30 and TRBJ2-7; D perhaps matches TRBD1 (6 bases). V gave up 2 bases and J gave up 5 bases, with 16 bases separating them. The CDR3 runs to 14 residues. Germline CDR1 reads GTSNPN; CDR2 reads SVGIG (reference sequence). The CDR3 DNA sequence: TGTGCCTGGAGTAGGGGGTTCGACTCTGACGAGCAGTACTTC. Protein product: CAWSRGFDSDEQYF.

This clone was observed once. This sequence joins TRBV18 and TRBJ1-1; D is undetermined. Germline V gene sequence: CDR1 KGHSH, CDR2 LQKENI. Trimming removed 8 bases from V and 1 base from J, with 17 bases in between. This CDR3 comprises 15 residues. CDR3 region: CASRDLAARNTEAFF. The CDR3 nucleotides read TGTGCCAGCCGGGATTTAGCTGCTCGGAACACTGAAGCTTTCTTT.

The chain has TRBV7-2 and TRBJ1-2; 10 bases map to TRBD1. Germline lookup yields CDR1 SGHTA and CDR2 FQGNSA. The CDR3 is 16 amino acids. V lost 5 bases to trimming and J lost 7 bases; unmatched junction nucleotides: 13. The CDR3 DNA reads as TGTGCCAGCAGCATGCGACCGGGACAGGGGAAGCGTGGCTACACCTTC. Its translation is CASSMRPGQGKRGYTF.

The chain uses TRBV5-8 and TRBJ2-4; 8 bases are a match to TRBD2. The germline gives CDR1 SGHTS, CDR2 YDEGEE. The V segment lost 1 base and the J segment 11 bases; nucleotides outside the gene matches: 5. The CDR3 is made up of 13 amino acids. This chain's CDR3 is CASSLRGGRLQYF. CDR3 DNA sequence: TGTGCCAGCAGCTTGCGGGGGGGACGGCTTCAGTACTTC.

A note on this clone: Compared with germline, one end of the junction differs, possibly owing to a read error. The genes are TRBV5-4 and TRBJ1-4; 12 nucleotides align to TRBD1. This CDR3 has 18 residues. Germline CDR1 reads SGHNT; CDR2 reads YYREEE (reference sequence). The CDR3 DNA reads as TGTGCCAGCAGTTTGGGACAGGGGGCGATGGGGACTAATGAAAAACTGTTTTTT. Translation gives CASSLGQGAMGTNEKLFF. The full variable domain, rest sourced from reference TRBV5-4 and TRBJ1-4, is ETGVTQSPTHLIKTRGQQVTLRCSSQSGHNTVSWYQQALGQGPQFIFQYYREEENGRGNFPPRFSGLQFPNYSSELNVNALELDDSALYLCASSLGQGAMGTNEKLFFGSGTQLSVL.

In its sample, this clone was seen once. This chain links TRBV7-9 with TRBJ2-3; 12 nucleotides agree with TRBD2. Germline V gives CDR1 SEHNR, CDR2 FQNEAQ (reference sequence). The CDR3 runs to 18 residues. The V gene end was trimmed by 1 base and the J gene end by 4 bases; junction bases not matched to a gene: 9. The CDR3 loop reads CASSLVSLAGGPSDTQYF. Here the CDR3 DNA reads TGTGCCAGCAGCTTAGTAAGTCTAGCGGGAGGGCCATCAGATACGCAGTATTTT.

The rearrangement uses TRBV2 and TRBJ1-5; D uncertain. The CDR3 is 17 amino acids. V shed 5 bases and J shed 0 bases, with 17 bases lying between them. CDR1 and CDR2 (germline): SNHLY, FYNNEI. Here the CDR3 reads CASSQISWTDSNQPQHF. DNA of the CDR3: TGTGCCAGCAGTCAAATATCCTGGACTGATAGCAATCAGCCCCAGCATTTT.

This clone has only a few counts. The CDR3 DNA sequence: TGCGCCAGCAGCTTGGCCGGGACTAGCGTCCAAGAGACCCAGTACTTC. This translates into CASSLAGTSVQETQYF. The chain combines TRBV5-1 with TRBJ2-5, with 10 bases that match TRBD2. Germline V gene lookup returns CDR1 SGHRS and CDR2 YFSETQ. V dropped 0 bases and J dropped 1; count of bases not matched to a gene: 3. The CDR3 is 16 residues long.

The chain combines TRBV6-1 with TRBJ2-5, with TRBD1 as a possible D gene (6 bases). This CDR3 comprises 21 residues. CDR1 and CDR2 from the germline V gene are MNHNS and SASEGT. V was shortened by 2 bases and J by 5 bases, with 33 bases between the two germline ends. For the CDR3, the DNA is TGTGCCAGCAGTGAAAACCACCTCAAACTGGTGGCCAACAGGGTGGGGGAGACCCAGTACTTC. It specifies CASSENHLKLVANRVGETQYF.

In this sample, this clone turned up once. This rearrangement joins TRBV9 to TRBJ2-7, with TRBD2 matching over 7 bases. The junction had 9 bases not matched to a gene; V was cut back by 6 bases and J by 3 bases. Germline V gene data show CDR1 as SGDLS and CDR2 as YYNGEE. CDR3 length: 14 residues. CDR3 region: CASNVEGGYYEQYF. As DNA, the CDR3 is TGTGCCAGCAACGTCGAGGGAGGGTACTACGAGCAGTACTTC. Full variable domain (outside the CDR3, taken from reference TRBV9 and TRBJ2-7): DSGVTQTPKHLITATGQRVTLRCSPRSGDLSVYWYQQSLDQGLQFLIQYYNGEERAKGNILERFSAQQFPDLHSELNLSSLELGDSALYFCASNVEGGYYEQYFGPGTRLTVT.

The CDR3 DNA follows: TGTGCCAGCAGTGAAGGCATAACCCGACTAGCGGGAAGGTACGAGCAGTACTTC. Its protein is CASSEGITRLAGRYEQYF. The chain uses TRBV6-1 and TRBJ2-7, with 11 nucleotides matching TRBD2. J was trimmed by 4 bases and V by 1 base; bases with no gene match: 12. The CDR3 has 18 residues. Germline CDR1 reads MNHNS; CDR2 reads SASEGT.

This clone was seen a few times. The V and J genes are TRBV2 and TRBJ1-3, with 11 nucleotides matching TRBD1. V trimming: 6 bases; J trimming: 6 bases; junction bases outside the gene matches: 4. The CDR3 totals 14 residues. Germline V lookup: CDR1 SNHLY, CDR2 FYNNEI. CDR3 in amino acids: CASRVGQGENTIYF. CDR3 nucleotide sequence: TGTGCCAGCAGGGTGGGACAGGGGGAAAACACCATATATTTT.